Below, 12 T cell receptor beta chains from the same sample are listed, as sequenced in a study of vaccination effects on CD4 cells after COVID-19. Sequencing used immunoSEQ multiplex PCR; TCRdb keeps in-frame clones, though not all of them. The sample shows 37,000 or so clones, roughly two thirds of them seen only once. Their recognized antigens are unknown. Isolating CD4+ T cells followed roughly ten days of culture. Material: CD4+ T cells from PBMCs cultured without peptide, obtained before COVID-19 vaccination. The receptor set was obtained from a human donor who received a COVID-19 vaccine.

This chain uses TRBV5-4 with TRBJ1-3; 9 nucleotides align to TRBD1. The junction had 7 bases not matched to a gene; V was cut back by 4 bases and J by 2 bases. The CDR3 loop spans 16 amino acids. Germline assignment: CDR1 SGHNT and CDR2 YYREEE (reference sequence). The chain's CDR3 is CASSAYRGLAGNTIYF. Here the CDR3 DNA reads TGTGCCAGCAGCGCGTACAGGGGGCTGGCTGGAAACACCATATATTTT.

This clone was counted a few times. V is TRBV5-1 and J is TRBJ2-5; 8 nucleotides agree with TRBD2. The CDR3 is 16 amino acids. Germline CDR1 and CDR2: SGHRS and YFSETQ. Trimming at V came to 3 bases and at J to 2 bases, leaving 9 bases not matched to a gene. The CDR3, as DNA: TGCGCCAGCAGCTCGGGACCTGGACTAGCTCAAGAGACCCAGTACTTC. Translated: CASSSGPGLAQETQYF.

The J gene is TRBJ2-7, the V gene TRBV27, with 7 bases aligning to TRBD2. Germline V gene lookup returns CDR1 MNHEY and CDR2 SMNVEV (reference sequence). The length of the CDR3 is 12 residues. The junction had 0 bases not matched to a gene; V was cut back by 4 bases and J by 3 bases. CDR3 bases: TGTGCCAGCAGTTCGGGGGGCTACGAGCAGTACTTC. It encodes CASSSGGYEQYF.

Here the CDR3 reads CASSPVGSNSPLHF. The CDR3 nucleotides are TGTGCCAGCAGTCCCGTGGGTAGCAATTCACCCCTCCACTTT. The chain employs TRBV6-5 and TRBJ1-6; no definite D call. Germline V lookup: CDR1 MNHEY, CDR2 SVGAGI. Trimming stripped 5 bases from V and 7 bases from J, with 12 bases between. The CDR3 is 14 residues long.

The chain combines TRBV18 with TRBJ1-3; a possible D gene is TRBD1 (5 bases). Germline V gives CDR1 KGHSH, CDR2 LQKENI. V lost 0 bases, J lost 3 bases, and 9 bases lay in between. The CDR3 has 15 amino acids. CDR3 nucleotide sequence: TGTGCCAGCTCACCACCGGCGGGGGTTGGAAACACCATATATTTT. It codes for CASSPPAGVGNTIYF.

The chain couples TRBV4-1 to TRBJ2-7, with a possible D match to TRBD1 (5 bases). Per the germline V gene, CDR1 is MGHRA and CDR2 is YSYEKL. Trimming stripped 0 bases from V and 4 bases from J, with 10 bases between. This CDR3 has 14 residues. DNA for the CDR3: TGCGCCAGCAGCCAAGATCAGGGCCAGTACGAGCAGTACTTC. Protein product: CASSQDQGQYEQYF.

The rearrangement joins TRBV5-1 to TRBJ1-1; 9 bases match TRBD1. V dropped 2 bases and J dropped 3; count of bases not matched to a gene: 8. Germline CDR1 reads SGHRS; CDR2 reads YFSETQ. The CDR3 runs 16 residues. Here the CDR3 reads CASSFNRGQQDTEAFF. In DNA form, the CDR3 reads TGCGCCAGCAGCTTCAACAGGGGGCAGCAGGACACTGAAGCTTTCTTT. The full variable domain, with the rest looked up from reference TRBV5-1 and TRBJ1-1, is KAGVTQTPRYLIKTRGQQVTLSCSPISGHRSVSWYQQTPGQGLQFLFEYFSETQRNKGNFPGRFSGRQFSNSRSEMNVSTLELGDSALYLCASSFNRGQQDTEAFFGQGTRLTVV.

The chain has TRBV27 and TRBJ2-5; 9 bases map to TRBD1. Germline loops: CDR1 MNHEY, CDR2 SMNVEV (reference sequence). The CDR3 contains 14 residues. Trimming at V came to 4 bases and at J to 5 bases, leaving 5 bases not matched to a gene. CDR3 bases: TGTGCCAGCAGTTCTGACAGGGGGTGGGAGACCCAGTACTTC. Translation gives CASSSDRGWETQYF.

The chain carries TRBV13 and TRBJ2-7, with 8 positions matching TRBD2. This CDR3 contains 14 residues. V lost 5 bases and J lost 5; bases outside the gene matches: 8. The germline gives CDR1 PRHDT, CDR2 FYEKMQ (reference sequence). In nucleotides, the CDR3 is TGTGCCAGCAGCCCAGGACTAGCCCACCACGAGCAGTACTTC. Protein product: CASSPGLAHHEQYF.

The chain is built from TRBV19 and TRBJ2-7, with D perhaps matching TRBD1 (6 bases). Germline V gene sequence: CDR1 LNHDA, CDR2 SQIVND (reference sequence). V lost 7 bases and J 0 bases, leaving 13 bases between the germline ends. This CDR3 has 14 residues. The DNA of the CDR3 is TGTGCCAGTAACCGGGACACCTCCTCCTACGAGCAGTACTTC. Protein: CASNRDTSSYEQYF.

This clone occurred a few times. CDR3 amino acids: CASSSTRQYPSYEQYF. DNA of the CDR3: TGCGCCAGCAGCTCCACCAGGCAGTACCCTTCCTACGAGCAGTACTTC. The V call is TRBV5-1, the J call TRBJ2-7, with D hard to call. CDR1 and CDR2 (germline): SGHRS, YFSETQ. This CDR3 region has 16 residues. Trimming stripped 3 bases from V and 1 base from J, with 17 bases between.

A few counts support this clone. The genes are TRBV4-1 and TRBJ2-7; 7 bases line up with TRBD1. Per germline, CDR1 MGHRA and CDR2 YSYEKL. The CDR3 has 16 residues. V lost 1 base and J lost 0; bases outside the gene matches: 6. The CDR3 reads CASSQGIRDSSYEQYF. CDR3 DNA: TGCGCCAGCAGCCAAGGCATCAGGGACAGCTCCTACGAGCAGTACTTC.